This passage covers 13 T cell receptor beta chains from one sample sequenced in a study of blood T cell repertoires in COVID-19. Method: immunoSEQ multiplex PCR; TCRdb's copy keeps in-frame clones and lacks some. The sample lists 350,000 or so clones; 87% were seen once. The specimen was peripheral blood. These receptors all stem from a woman between 25 and 40 years old with COVID-19, enrolled during active disease.

The chain carries TRBV11-2 and TRBJ2-7, with 7 bases fitting TRBD1. This CDR3 has 12 residues. The V segment lost 5 bases and the J segment 5 bases; nucleotides outside the gene matches: 3. The germline V gene has CDR1 SGHAT and CDR2 FQNNGV. As DNA, the CDR3 is TGTGCCAGCAGCCGACAGGGTAACGAGCAGTACTTC. This gives the protein CASSRQGNEQYF.

The CDR3 is CSASPPLAGETDTQYF. CDR3 nucleotides: TGCAGTGCTAGTCCCCCACTAGCGGGAGAGACTGATACGCAGTATTTT. This chain uses TRBV20-1 with TRBJ2-3; 11 bases match TRBD2. The ends lost 3 bases at V and 6 bases at J; junction bases unmatched: 11. CDR1 and CDR2 from the germline V gene are DFQATT and SNEGSKA (reference sequence). The CDR3 consists of 16 residues.

The chain carries TRBV7-9 and TRBJ2-7; D is undetermined. Germline lookup yields CDR1 SEHNR and CDR2 FQNEAQ (reference sequence). The CDR3 consists of 14 residues. Trimming took 0 bases from V and 5 from J, leaving 11 bases between them. CDR3 sequence reads: CASSLAVTEDEQYF. In DNA, the CDR3 is TGTGCCAGCAGCTTAGCGGTGACTGAGGACGAGCAGTACTTC.

This clone was seen a single time. The chain is built from TRBV5-6 and TRBJ2-3; tentative D call: TRBD2 (6 bases). Trimming removed 0 bases from V and 8 bases from J, with 16 bases in between. This CDR3 comprises 15 residues. Germline CDR1 is SGHDT and CDR2 is YYEEEE. CDR3 residues: CASSLVAGRAGTQYF. For the CDR3, the DNA is TGTGCCAGCAGCTTGGTTGCGGGAAGGGCGGGTACGCAGTATTTT.

The rearrangement joins TRBV6-5 to TRBJ2-3; 9 nucleotides agree with TRBD2. J lost 3 bases, V lost 2 bases, and 3 bases had no gene match. The CDR3 consists of 15 residues. Germline V gene data show CDR1 as MNHEY and CDR2 as SVGAGI. The CDR3 nucleotides read TGTGCCAGCAGTTACCTGACTAGCGGAACAGATACGCAGTATTTT. Its protein is CASSYLTSGTDTQYF.

The CDR3 loop reads CASSDWSGRALDGEQYF. The CDR3 DNA reads TGTGCCAGCAGTGACTGGAGCGGGAGGGCCCTGGATGGCGAGCAGTACTTC. The J gene is TRBJ2-7, the V gene TRBV6-1; TRBD2 matches at 10 bases. This CDR3 spans 17 amino acids. Germline-derived CDR1 and CDR2 are MNHNS and SASEGT. V shed 3 bases, J shed 6 bases, and the junction held 14 bases outside the gene matches.

The V and J genes are TRBV11-2 and TRBJ2-7; 8 nucleotides match TRBD1. The CDR3 contains 17 residues. Trimming took 0 bases from V and 2 from J; bases not matched to a gene: 9. From germline, CDR1 is SGHAT and CDR2 FQNNGV. CDR3 nucleotide sequence: TGTGCCAGCAGCTTAGAGGACAGGGAGCTCTCGCCCTACGAGCAGTACTTC. It codes for CASSLEDRELSPYEQYF. Looking up the rest from reference TRBV11-2 and TRBJ2-7 gives the full variable domain: EAGVAQSPRYKIIEKRQSVAFWCNPISGHATLYWYQQILGQGPKLLIQFQNNGVVDDSQLPKDRFSAERLKGVDSTLKIQPAKLEDSAVYLCASSLEDRELSPYEQYFGPGTRLTVT.

Remarks on this clone: A much larger clone differs by one base, so this may be a read error. V usage is TRBV11-2 and J usage is TRBJ2-7; TRBD2 aligns across 10 bases. The CDR3 covers 15 residues. V gave up 2 bases and J gave up 5 bases; unmatched junction bases: 6. The germline gives CDR1 SGHAT, CDR2 FQNNGV. In DNA, the CDR3 is TGTGCCAGCAGCTTAAAAGCGGGAGGGCCCAACGAGCAGTACTTC. Residues: CASSLKAGGPNEQYF.

The genes are TRBV19 and TRBJ1-5; D is unclear. The CDR3 consists of 15 residues. The germline V gene encodes CDR1 LNHDA and CDR2 SQIVND (reference sequence). Trimming took off 1 base at V and 7 bases at J, with 14 bases between the two ends. The CDR3 nucleotides are TGTGCCAGTAGTATAGCGCCCTTAGGAGGGCAGCCCCAGCATTTT. Translated: CASSIAPLGGQPQHF.

The chain combines TRBV28 with TRBJ2-2; no reliable D call. CDR1 and CDR2 (germline): MDHEN, SYDVKM. The CDR3 runs 16 residues. The germline V and J ends were trimmed by 3 bases and 2 bases, with 13 bases remaining between them. The CDR3 DNA reads TGTGCCAGCAGTTTTATATCTACTTTTAACACCGGGGAGCTGTTTTTT. As protein: CASSFISTFNTGELFF.

This chain joins TRBV2 and TRBJ2-1; tentative D call: TRBD2 (6 bases). With 7 bases removed from V and 7 bases from J, the gap between germline ends came to 20 bases. This CDR3 comprises 15 residues. Germline V lookup: CDR1 SNHLY, CDR2 FYNNEI. CDR3 protein: CASNLSGRPGNEQFF. Here the CDR3 DNA reads TGTGCCAGCAACCTTAGCGGAAGGCCTGGGAATGAGCAGTTCTTC.

The chain has TRBV5-1 and TRBJ2-3; TRBD2 matches 12 bases. Germline assignment: CDR1 SGHRS and CDR2 YFSETQ. The CDR3 loop spans 17 amino acids. V was clipped by 3 bases and J by 4 bases; unmatched bases: 9. The CDR3 region is CASSSSLAGGGPDTQYF. The CDR3 nucleotides are TGCGCCAGCAGCTCGTCCCTAGCGGGAGGGGGGCCAGATACGCAGTATTTT.

This clone was counted once. The V gene is TRBV16, the J gene TRBJ1-3; possible D gene TRBD1, 6 bases. The CDR3 sequence is 18 residues long. Looked up from germline, CDR1 is KGHSY and CDR2 is FQNENV. Trimming took off 2 bases at V and 0 bases at J, with 17 bases between the two ends. The CDR3 region is CASSQKIGGFGSGNTIYF. CDR3 nucleotides: TGTGCCAGCAGCCAAAAGATAGGGGGATTTGGCTCTGGAAACACCATATATTTT.